A selection of T cell receptor beta chains follows, all from one sample in a study of tumor-infiltrating lymphocytes in primary liver carcinoma. TCRdb recomputed calls from the multiplex PCR reads with MiXCR, one row per CDR3 protein. This repertoire shows fewer than 85,000 distinct CDR3 sequences, approximately 69% found once; its top ten account for roughly 25%. Sequenced input: tumor-adjacent normal liver tissue. All receptors derive from a man aged 35 to 55 with primary liver carcinoma and hepatitis B virus infection. Each CDR3 is given with its conserved first and last residue. Each record gives: J gene, D gene, V gene, clone size, CDR3 protein, CDR3 DNA. A D gene is named only where the DNA matches it firmly. Some rows mark clone size as missing; the rest say once, few, many or name a class of expanded clone.

j_gene: TRBJ2-1
d_gene: TRBD2
v_gene: TRBV6-2/TRBV6-3
abundance: NA
CDR3aa: CASSLLAGASEQFF
CDR3nt: TGTGCCAGCAGCTTACTAGCGGGAGCCAGTGAGCAGTTCTTC

j_gene: TRBJ2-7
d_gene: TRBD2
v_gene: TRBV4-1
abundance: NA
CDR3aa: CAISPNSPGTSVHYEQYF
CDR3nt: TGCGCCATCAGCCCGAATTCGCCCGGGACTAGCGTACACTACGAGCAGTACTTC

j_gene: TRBJ2-3
d_gene: NA
v_gene: TRBV6-2/TRBV6-3
abundance: many
CDR3aa: CASSYNRGIHGDTQYF
CDR3nt: TGTGCCAGCAGTTATAACCGCGGGATTCATGGAGATACGCAGTATTTT

j_gene: TRBJ2-5
d_gene: TRBD2
v_gene: TRBV12-3/TRBV12-4
abundance: NA
CDR3aa: CASSRSGIEAQYF
CDR3nt: TGTGCCAGCAGCCGAAGCGGGATAGAGGCCCAGTACTTC

j_gene: TRBJ2-2
d_gene: NA
v_gene: TRBV28
abundance: NA
CDR3aa: CVSSNREWGNTGELFF
CDR3nt: TGTGTCAGCAGCAACCGTGAGTGGGGTAACACCGGGGAGCTGTTTTTT

j_gene: TRBJ1-1
d_gene: NA
v_gene: TRBV12-3/TRBV12-4
abundance: NA
CDR3aa: CASSDEGLTEAFF
CDR3nt: TGTGCGAGCAGCGACGAGGGGTTAACTGAAGCTTTCTTT

j_gene: TRBJ1-4
d_gene: NA
v_gene: TRBV25-1
abundance: NA
CDR3aa: CASIGRAGEKLFF
CDR3nt: TGTGCCAGCATTGGTAGGGCCGGGGAAAAACTGTTTTTT

j_gene: TRBJ2-6
d_gene: TRBD2
v_gene: TRBV10-3
abundance: many
CDR3aa: CAISESPSGPSGANVLTF
CDR3nt: TGTGCCATCAGTGAGTCGCCTAGCGGGCCCTCTGGGGCCAACGTCCTGACTTTC

j_gene: TRBJ1-1
d_gene: NA
v_gene: TRBV6-1
abundance: NA
CDR3aa: CASRNGIVPMNTEAFF
CDR3nt: TGTGCCAGCAGGAATGGGATAGTCCCAATGAACACTGAAGCTTTCTTT

j_gene: TRBJ2-3
d_gene: TRBD2
v_gene: TRBV11-2
abundance: NA
CDR3aa: CANSSNPLAGEGTQYF
CDR3nt: TGTGCCAACAGCTCAAATCCCCTAGCGGGAGAGGGTACGCAGTATTTT

j_gene: TRBJ2-3
d_gene: NA
v_gene: TRBV11-2
abundance: NA
CDR3aa: CASNFYGGSTDTRYF
CDR3nt: TGTGCCAGCAACTTCTACGGGGGTAGCACGGATACGCGGTATTTT

j_gene: TRBJ2-5
d_gene: TRBD2
v_gene: TRBV4-3
abundance: few
CDR3aa: CTSSQDSLAGESSAETQYF
CDR3nt: TGCACCAGCAGCCAAGATAGCCTAGCGGGAGAGTCTTCGGCAGAGACCCAGTACTTC

j_gene: TRBJ1-1
d_gene: NA
v_gene: TRBV11-2
abundance: many
CDR3aa: CASSLGGDTEAFF
CDR3nt: TGTGCCAGCAGCTTAGGGGGCGACACTGAAGCTTTCTTT